The rows below give T cell receptor beta chains drawn from one sample of a study of vaccination effects on CD4 cells after COVID-19. Libraries were prepared by immunoSEQ multiplex PCR; TCRdb keeps only in-frame clonotypes and omits some of them. This sample yields more than 55,000 clones, of which about 81% are seen a single time; more than 3.5% belongs to the top ten. These TCRs' antigens remain unknown. This material consisted of CD4+ T cells from PBMCs cultured without peptide, taken after COVID-19 vaccination. Source of these receptors: a human donor who received a COVID-19 vaccine. Each CDR3 is given with its conserved first and last residue. A D gene is named only where the DNA matches it firmly. Expanded clones are given a class, and other clones once, few, many or no size at all.

>TRBJ2-7|.|.|TRBV6-1
CASSELAGPGPYEQYF
TGTGCCAGCAGTGAACTGGCAGGGCCTGGCCCCTACGAGCAGTACTTC
>TRBJ2-2|few|.|TRBV2
CASGGTGKVGELFF
TGTGCCAGCGGCGGGACGGGCAAGGTCGGGGAGCTGTTTTTT
>TRBJ2-2|few|.|TRBV4-1
CASSQVWPNTGELFF
TGCGCCAGCAGCCAAGTTTGGCCGAACACCGGGGAGCTGTTTTTT
>TRBJ1-3|once|.|TRBV9
CASSMGGNTIYF
TGTGCCAGCAGCATGGGGGGAAACACCATATATTTT
>TRBJ2-7|.|.|TRBV11-2
CASSSRGLGEQYF
TGTGCCAGCAGCTCCAGGGGTTTGGGGGAACAGTACTTC
>TRBJ1-3|.|.|TRBV5-1
CASSPDNSGNTIYF
TGCGCCAGCAGCCCGGACAACTCTGGAAACACCATATATTTT
>TRBJ2-2|.|TRBD2|TRBV7-2
CASSFRSGSGYTGELFF
TGTGCCAGCAGCTTTCGGAGCGGGAGCGGATACACCGGGGAGCTGTTTTTT
>TRBJ2-7|.|TRBD1|TRBV6-5
CASTEPGGSYEQYF
TGTGCCAGCACCGAGCCAGGGGGCTCCTACGAGCAGTACTTC
>TRBJ1-5|.|.|TRBV28
CASIIGGNSNQPQHF
TGTGCCAGCATCATTGGGGGGAATAGCAATCAGCCCCAGCATTTT
>TRBJ1-2|.|.|TRBV7-9
CASSFKTGLGGYTF
TGTGCCAGCAGCTTTAAGACCGGTCTGGGTGGCTACACCTTC
>TRBJ2-1|.|TRBD2|TRBV6-4
CASSDQGLAGSREQFF
TGTGCCAGCAGTGACCAGGGACTAGCGGGATCAAGAGAGCAGTTCTTC
>TRBJ1-2|.|.|TRBV7-9
CASSLGGGGYTF
TGTGCCAGCAGCTTAGGGGGGGGAGGCTACACCTTC
>TRBJ2-7|.|.|TRBV11-1
CASSRGPNPTNF
TGTGCCAGCAGCCGGGGTCCAAACCCCACCAATTTC
>TRBJ1-5|.|.|TRBV19
CHTENQPQHF
TGCCACACGGAGAATCAGCCCCAGCATTTT
>TRBJ2-3|.|.|TRBV4-1
CASSQGGTSTDTQYF
TGCGCCAGCAGCCAAGGTGGGACTAGCACAGATACGCAGTATTTT